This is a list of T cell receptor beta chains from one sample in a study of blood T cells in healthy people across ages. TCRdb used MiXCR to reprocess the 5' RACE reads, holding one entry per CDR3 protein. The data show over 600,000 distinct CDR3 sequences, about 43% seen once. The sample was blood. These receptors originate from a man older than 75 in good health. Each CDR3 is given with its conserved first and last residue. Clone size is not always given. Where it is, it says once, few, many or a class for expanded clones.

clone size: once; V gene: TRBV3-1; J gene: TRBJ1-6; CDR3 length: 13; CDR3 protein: CASSHPGVLSLHF
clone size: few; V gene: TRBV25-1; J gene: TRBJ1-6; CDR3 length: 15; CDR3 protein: CASSESGVRNSPLHF
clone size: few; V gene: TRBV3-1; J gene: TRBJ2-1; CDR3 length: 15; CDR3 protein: CASSPRQGQKDEQFF
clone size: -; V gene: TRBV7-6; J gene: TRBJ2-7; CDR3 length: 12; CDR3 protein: CASSPRTGEQYF
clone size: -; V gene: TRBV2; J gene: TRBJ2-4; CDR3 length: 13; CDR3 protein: CAGGASRLNIQYF
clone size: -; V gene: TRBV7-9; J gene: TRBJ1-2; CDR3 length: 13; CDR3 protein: CASSHLRGDGYTF
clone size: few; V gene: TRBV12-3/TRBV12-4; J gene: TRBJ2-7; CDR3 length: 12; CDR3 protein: CASSKIRGEQYF
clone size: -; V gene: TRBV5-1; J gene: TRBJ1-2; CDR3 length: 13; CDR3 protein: CASSNPPSDGYTF
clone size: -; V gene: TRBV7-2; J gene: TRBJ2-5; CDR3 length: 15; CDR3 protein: CASSLSGTSDNEQYF
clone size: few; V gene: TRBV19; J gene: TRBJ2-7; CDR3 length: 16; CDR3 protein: CASSIHPGQVQDEQYF
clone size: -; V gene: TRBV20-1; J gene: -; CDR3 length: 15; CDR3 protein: CSARRAGGAYNEQYF
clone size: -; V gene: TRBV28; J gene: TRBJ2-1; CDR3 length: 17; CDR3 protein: CASSGTSGRAFHNEQFF
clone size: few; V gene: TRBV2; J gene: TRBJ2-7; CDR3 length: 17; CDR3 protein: CASSVATRGGVSYEQYF
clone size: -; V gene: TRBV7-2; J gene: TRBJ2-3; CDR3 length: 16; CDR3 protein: CASSLSAGGSTDTQYF
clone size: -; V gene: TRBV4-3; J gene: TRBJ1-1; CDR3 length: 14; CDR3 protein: CASSQEWDFTEAFF
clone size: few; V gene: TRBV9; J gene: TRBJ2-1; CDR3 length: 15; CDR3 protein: CASSVAITGSYEQFF
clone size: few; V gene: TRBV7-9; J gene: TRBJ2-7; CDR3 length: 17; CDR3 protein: CASSPSGRRLSSYEQYF
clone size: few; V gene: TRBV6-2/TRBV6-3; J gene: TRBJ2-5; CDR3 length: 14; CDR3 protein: CASSLTSTKETQYF
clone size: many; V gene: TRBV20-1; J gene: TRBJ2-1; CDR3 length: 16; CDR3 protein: CSATRLAGGRGNEQFF
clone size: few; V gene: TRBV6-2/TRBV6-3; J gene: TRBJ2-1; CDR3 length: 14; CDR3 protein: CASSYQRGFGEQFF
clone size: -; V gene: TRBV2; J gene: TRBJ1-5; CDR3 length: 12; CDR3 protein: CASSLYGDREHF
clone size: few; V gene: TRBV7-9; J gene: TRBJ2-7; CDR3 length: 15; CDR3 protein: CASSSRGTGNDEQYF
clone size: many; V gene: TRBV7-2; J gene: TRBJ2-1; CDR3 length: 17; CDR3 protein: CASSPRPRRAPHNEQFF
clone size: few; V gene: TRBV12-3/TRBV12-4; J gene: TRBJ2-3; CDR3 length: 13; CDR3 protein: CASSIGRADTQYF
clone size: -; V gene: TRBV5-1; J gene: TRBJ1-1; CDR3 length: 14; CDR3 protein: CASSQQTGNTEAFF
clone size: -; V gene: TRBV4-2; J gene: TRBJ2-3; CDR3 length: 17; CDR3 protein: CASSRKDKRGGADTQYF
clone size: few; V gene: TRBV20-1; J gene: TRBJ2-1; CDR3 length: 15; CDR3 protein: CSAITSGDSYNEQFF
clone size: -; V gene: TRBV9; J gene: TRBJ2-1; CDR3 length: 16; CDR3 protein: CASSVGPRGGSHEQFF
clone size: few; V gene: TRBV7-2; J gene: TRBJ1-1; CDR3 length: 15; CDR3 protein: CASSLGGQGLTEAFF
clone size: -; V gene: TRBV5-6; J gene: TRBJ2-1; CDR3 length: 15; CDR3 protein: CASSPNSLSYNEQFF
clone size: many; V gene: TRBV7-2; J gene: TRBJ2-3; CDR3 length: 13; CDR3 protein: CASNPAGSDTQYF
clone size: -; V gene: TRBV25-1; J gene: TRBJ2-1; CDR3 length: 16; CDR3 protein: CASSDTPGPEMGGQFF
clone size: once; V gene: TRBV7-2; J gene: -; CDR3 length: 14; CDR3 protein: CASSLGTTGETQYF
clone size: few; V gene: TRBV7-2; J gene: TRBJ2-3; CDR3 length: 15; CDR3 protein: CASSPSRLREDTQYF
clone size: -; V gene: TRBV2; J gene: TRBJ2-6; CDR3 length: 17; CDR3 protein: CASIRGQGSSGANVLTF
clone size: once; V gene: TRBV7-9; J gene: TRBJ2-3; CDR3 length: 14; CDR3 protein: CASSFDQSTDTQYF